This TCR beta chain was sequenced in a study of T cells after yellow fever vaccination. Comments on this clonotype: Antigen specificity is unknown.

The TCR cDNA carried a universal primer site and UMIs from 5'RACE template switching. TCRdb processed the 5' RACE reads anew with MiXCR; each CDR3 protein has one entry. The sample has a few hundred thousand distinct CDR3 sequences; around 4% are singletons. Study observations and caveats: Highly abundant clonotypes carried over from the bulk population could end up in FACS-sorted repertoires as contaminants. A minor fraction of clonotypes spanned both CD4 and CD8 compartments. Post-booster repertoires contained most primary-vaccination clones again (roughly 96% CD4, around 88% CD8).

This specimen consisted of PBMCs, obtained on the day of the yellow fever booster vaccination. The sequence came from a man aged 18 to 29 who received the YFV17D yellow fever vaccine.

The CDR3 reads CASTPHSGGDNEQFF. CDR3 bases: TGTGCCAGCACCCCCCACAGCGGGGGGGACAATGAGCAGTTCTTC. The chain employs TRBV12-3 or TRBV12-4 and TRBJ2-1, with 10 bases lining up with TRBD2. The CDR3 is made up of 15 amino acids. The V gene end was trimmed by 7 bases and the J gene end by 5 bases; junction bases not matched to a gene: 8.